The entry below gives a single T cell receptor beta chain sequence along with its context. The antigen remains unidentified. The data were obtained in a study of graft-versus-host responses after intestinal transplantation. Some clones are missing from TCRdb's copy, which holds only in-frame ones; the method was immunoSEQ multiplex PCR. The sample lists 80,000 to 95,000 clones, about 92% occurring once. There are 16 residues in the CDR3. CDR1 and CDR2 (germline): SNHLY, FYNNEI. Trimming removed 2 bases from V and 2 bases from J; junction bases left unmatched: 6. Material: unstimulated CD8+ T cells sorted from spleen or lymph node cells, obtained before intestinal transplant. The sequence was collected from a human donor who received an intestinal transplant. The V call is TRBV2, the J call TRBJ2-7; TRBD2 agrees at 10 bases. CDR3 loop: CASSERAGGPPYEQYF. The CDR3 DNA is TGTGCCAGCAGTGAAAGAGCGGGGGGGCCTCCCTACGAGCAGTACTTC.